This TCR beta chain was identified in a study of blood T cells in healthy people across ages. Combining a sample-barcoded 5' primer with a J-beta primer mix, a second PCR ran for 7 to 11 cycles. Each CDR3 protein gets one entry after TCRdb re-called the 5' RACE reads with MiXCR. Seen here are roughly 1.5 million distinct CDR3 sequences, about 42% observed once, and the top ten hold just over 4%. The CDR3 runs to 14 residues. The V and J ends lost 1 base and 5 bases respectively, with 9 bases between them. The V gene's germline CDR1 is LGHDT and CDR2 YNNKEL (reference sequence). This TCR was sampled from a young woman in good health. Sequencing used blood. The chain links TRBV3-1 to TRBJ1-5; D remains unclear. The CDR3 region has the DNA TGTGCCAGCAGCCAAGCGGTTGGTGATCAGCCCCAGCATTTT. Encoded protein: CASSQAVGDQPQHF. The whole variable domain, remainder taken from reference TRBV3-1 and TRBJ1-5, is DTAVSQTPKYLVTQMGNDKSIKCEQNLGHDTMYWYKQDSKKFLKIMFSYNNKELIINETVPNRFSPKSPDKAHLNLHINSLELGDSAVYFCASSQAVGDQPQHFGDGTRLSIL.